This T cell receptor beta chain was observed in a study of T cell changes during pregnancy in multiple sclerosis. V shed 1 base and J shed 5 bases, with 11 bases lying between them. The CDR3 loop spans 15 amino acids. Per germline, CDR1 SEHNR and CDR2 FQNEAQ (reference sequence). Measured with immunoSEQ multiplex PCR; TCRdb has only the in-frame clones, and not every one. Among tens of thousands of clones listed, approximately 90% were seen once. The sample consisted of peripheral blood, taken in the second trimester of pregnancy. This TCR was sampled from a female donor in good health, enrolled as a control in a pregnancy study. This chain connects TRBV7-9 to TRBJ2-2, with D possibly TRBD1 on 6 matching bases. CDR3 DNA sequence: TGTGCCAGCAGCTTAGGAAGGGGGAATACCGGGGAGCTGTTTTTT. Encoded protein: CASSLGRGNTGELFF.